This record covers a single T cell receptor (beta chain). Its antigen target is currently unknown. No qualities accompany the bases; no much larger clone lies one base away. These data come from a study of blood T cell repertoires in COVID-19 (dated by TCRdb to about 2020). Regarding the research as a whole: Samples from collaborators originated in the United States, Italy and Spain and spanned both the acute and convalescent phases of COVID-19. The material from the prospective study consisted of cDNA or gDNA derived from T cells, B-cell-depleted T cells, or PBMCs. Subjects who had been exposed to COVID-19, were actively infected with it, or had recovered from it provided the deeply sampled blood TCRbeta repertoires that made up the dataset. A freely available public database, intended as a resource for researchers studying the immune response to SARS-CoV-2, is where the repertoires were released. The samples were drawn from two sources: the first 160 participants of the ongoing ImmuneRACE study, and approximately 1,300 subjects contributed by 6 global collaborators. Nearly every sample came with metadata listing a de-identified subject ID, COVID-19 status, age in years and sex. Where available, HLA class I and class II types were taken from metadata supplied by the sample provider and were not determined by assay-based typing. Here is what the overall study found, with its caveats: How much clinical and demographic metadata was included differed by source and by participant, and the metadata was provided uncurated.

The CDR3 starts with the cysteine, ends with the phenylalanine, and has 13 residues. Of the read, only the CDR3 DNA is kept; its 39 bases are in frame from base 1. CDR1 and CDR2 are read off the germline V gene as SQVTM and ANQGSEA. After removal of 6 bases from V and 6 bases from J, the junction retains 9 bases not matched to a gene. Participants in the prospective study were enrolled through a virtual design, were aged 18 to 89 years, and lived in roughly 26 United States geographic areas. In the prospective study, participants were assigned to cohorts based on the clinical history participants reported in a screening survey and a study questionnaire. Recovered participants in ImmuneRACE Cohort 3 were defined as having two consecutive negative NP/OP PCR tests, clearance from a healthcare professional, or resolution of symptoms. Mobile phlebotomists in the prospective study collected whole blood, serum and a nasopharyngeal or oropharyngeal swab from every participant. Over a roughly 2-month period, participants in the prospective study had the option of providing additional blood draws and questionnaires. Before DNA extraction, blood samples from the prospective study were shipped at room temperature or frozen.

TCRbeta CDR3 regions were amplified from genomic DNA by means of the immunoSEQ Assay, a bias-controlled multiplex PCR. Turning to the authors' computational methods: Nucleated cell counts per sample were estimated from amplification of reference gene primers within the assay. Sequence reads were collapsed and filtered to measure the absolute abundance of every unique TCRbeta CDR3 rearrangement. Productive Simpson clonality was computed per sample as the square root of Simpson's diversity index over productive rearrangements. TCRdb's version of the immuneACCESS table is confined to in-frame rearrangements and falls short of the full clone set. An unresolved V gene accounts for under half of the shortfall where checked; the remainder is of unknown origin. V and J calls and clone size are those listed in that table; D and trimming were worked out from the DNA. The sample has a few hundred thousand clones on record, roughly 88% of them singletons. The ten largest clones capture roughly 4.3% of the sample.

The sequencing sample was made of PBMCs or T cells enriched from blood (not recorded which). This sequence originates from a woman aged 25 to 39 who had recovered from COVID-19. Rearrangement joined TRBV29-1 to TRBJ2-7, with TRBD1 matching 9 junction bases. The DNA sequence is given as TGCAGCGTCGCGGACAGGGGCAACAGCGAGCAGTACTTC. Translation gives CSVADRGNSEQYF.